The 10 T cell receptor beta chains reported below all come from one sample, sequenced in a study. TCRdb re-called the RT-PCR reads with MiXCR, one entry per CDR3 protein. The sample comprises about 700,000 distinct CDR3 sequences, approximately 15% of which are singletons, and 3.6% rests with the top ten. The sample was memory CD4+ T cells from blood. The receptors derive from a female donor in good health, serving as a healthy control.

The genes are TRBV20-1 and TRBJ1-1, with a tentative D call TRBD1 (6 bases). The CDR3 extends over 13 amino acids. Deletions cut 6 bases from V and 1 base from J, with 12 bases between. Germline V lookup: CDR1 DFQATT, CDR2 SNEGSKA (reference sequence). The CDR3 DNA is TGCAGTGCGGGTCGGGGGGCGAACACTGAAGCTTTCTTT. This translates into CSAGRGANTEAFF.

The rearrangement uses TRBV10-2 and TRBJ1-1, with TRBD1 matching over 9 bases. The CDR3 loop spans 14 amino acids. Germline CDR1 reads WSHSY; CDR2 reads SAAADI. Trimming took 7 bases from V and 4 from J; bases not matched to a gene: 7. CDR3 in DNA: TGCGCCAGCATTCGGGGGACAGGGTCCACTGAAGCTTTCTTT. Translating gives CASIRGTGSTEAFF.

This clonotype was counted at least ten times. J is TRBJ2-5 and V is TRBV6-6; TRBD1 is a possible D gene (6 bases). V lost 4 bases to trimming and J lost 5 bases, with 14 bases between them. The CDR3 totals 14 residues. Germline V gives CDR1 MNHNY, CDR2 SVGAGI (reference sequence). CDR3 protein: CASSSQQGIETQYF. The DNA for the CDR3 is TGTGCCAGCAGTTCACAACAGGGTATCGAGACCCAGTACTTC.

This clonotype was counted only a few times. The chain uses TRBV7-9 and TRBJ2-3; TRBD1 agrees at 8 bases. Trimming cost V 5 bases and J 2 bases; bases outside gene matches: 6. This CDR3 region has 15 residues. CDR1 is SEHNR, CDR2 FQNEAQ, per germline (reference sequence). The chain's CDR3 is CASSPGGRTTDTQYF. The CDR3 nucleotides read TGTGCCAGCAGCCCAGGGGGCAGAACCACAGATACGCAGTATTTT.

This clonotype has at least ten counts. The CDR3 is CASSWGSGADTQYF. DNA for the CDR3: TGTGCCAGCAGCTGGGGGTCGGGGGCAGATACGCAGTATTTT. The chain carries TRBV11-2 and TRBJ2-3; possibly TRBD2 for D (6 bases). Germline V gives CDR1 SGHAT, CDR2 FQNNGV. V lost 4 bases to trimming and J lost 4 bases, with 12 bases between them. CDR3 length equals 14 residues.

This clonotype was observed a few times. A read error may account for a junction end that differs from germline. The rearrangement joins TRBV20-1 to TRBJ1-5, with D possibly TRBD1 on 5 matching bases. Germline CDR1 is DFQATT and CDR2 is SNEGSKA (reference sequence). This CDR3 is 13 amino acids long. CDR3 sequence reads: CSAGEGSNQPQHF. DNA for the CDR3: TGCAGTGCTGGAGAGGGGAGCAATCAGCCCCAGCATTTT.

This clonotype has only a few counts. The J gene is TRBJ1-1, the V gene TRBV6-5; D call uncertain. Per the germline V gene, CDR1 is MNHEY and CDR2 is SVGAGI. Trimming took off 8 bases at V and 2 bases at J, with 18 bases between the two ends. This CDR3 is 15 amino acids long. The CDR3 DNA is TGTGCCAGCGGCTATCCCTTGGGAGTTAACACTGAAGCTTTCTTT. Translation: CASGYPLGVNTEAFF.

The rearrangement joins TRBV24-1 to TRBJ1-1; maybe TRBD1 (5 bases). This CDR3 is built from 16 residues. The V and J ends lost 3 bases and 2 bases respectively, with 15 bases between them. Germline V gene sequence: CDR1 KGHDR, CDR2 SFDVKD. The CDR3 coding sequence is TGTGCCACCAGTGATGGCGGCAGGGCGACCAACACTGAAGCTTTCTTT. Protein: CATSDGGRATNTEAFF.

This clonotype was observed a few times. This sequence joins TRBV3-1 and TRBJ1-1; the D is unclear. Germline V gene lookup returns CDR1 LGHDT and CDR2 YNNKEL (reference sequence). This CDR3 spans 14 amino acids. V gave up 0 bases and J gave up 5 bases, with 10 bases separating them. CDR3 nucleotides: TGTGCCAGCAGCCAAGATGGCTTCGGAACTGAAGCTTTCTTT. Translated, it gives CASSQDGFGTEAFF.

A few counts support this clonotype. The chain has TRBV5-1 and TRBJ1-3; 7 bases fit TRBD1. The junction had 3 bases not matched to a gene; V was cut back by 0 bases and J by 0 bases. The CDR3 has 16 residues. Germline CDR1 is SGHRS and CDR2 is YFSETQ. The CDR3, as DNA: TGCGCCAGCAGCTTGGAGGGGGCCTCCTCTGGAAACACCATATATTTT. Its translation is CASSLEGASSGNTIYF.